The rows below give T cell receptor beta chains drawn from one sample of a study of T cell responses to AZD1222 COVID-19 vaccine. The repertoire was sequenced with immunoSEQ multiplex PCR; TCRdb's copy has only in-frame clones and lacks some. Of some 130,000 clones listed, over 80% are singletons. The source material was peripheral blood, sampled 28 days after the second AZD1222 dose. The source is an adult who received the AZD1222 COVID-19 vaccine. CDR3s include the opening cysteine and the closing phenylalanine or tryptophan.

TRBJ2-1	TRBV10-3	CAISESGQTSNEQFF
TRBJ2-2	TRBV28	CASSSGFTGELFF
TRBJ2-3	TRBV13	CASSPRAASTDTQYF
TRBJ1-1	TRBV7-3	CASSLGSGRGTEAFF
TRBJ2-7	TRBV10-3	CAISGGRETRSDF
TRBJ1-6	TRBV5-1	CASSRDGDMGDSPLHF
TRBJ2-7	TRBV4-1	CASSPIQGYEQYF
TRBJ2-2	TRBV19	CASSMLAGELFF
TRBJ1-3	TRBV2	CASRTSRRGGGNTIYF
TRBJ1-2	TRBV19	CASSMRAVFWGLYGYTF
TRBJ1-1	TRBV9	CASSVVGDTREAFF
TRBJ2-5	TRBV5-1	CASSRPEGGQETQYF
TRBJ2-3	TRBV30	CAWSPGHSTDTQYF
TRBJ1-2	TRBV12-3/TRBV12-4	CASRSDRSYGYTF
TRBJ1-2	TRBV5-6	CASSLFVTQYGYTF
TRBJ2-1	TRBV6-5	CASRPSGGSNEQFF
TRBJ2-2	TRBV28	CASSLNRELFF
TRBJ1-6	TRBV5-8	CASSLIRDSLHF
TRBJ1-4	TRBV5-4	CASSRREGGIRKLFF
TRBJ1-6	TRBV4-1	CASSRGQRYSPLHF
TRBJ1-2	TRBV4-1	CASSQTLRTGDNYGYTF
TRBJ1-6	TRBV19	CASSISTGRYNSPLHF
TRBJ2-2	TRBV18	CASSISGTTGELFF
TRBJ2-7	TRBV6-5	CASKRGQASYEQYF
TRBJ2-2	TRBV7-3	CASSPANTGELFF
TRBJ1-4	TRBV5-1	CASSLLPRATTNEKLFF
TRBJ1-1	TRBV30	CAWSNTAEAFF
TRBJ1-5	TRBV19	CASRGNTGRNQPQHF
TRBJ1-2	TRBV28	CASQSPPGTGDQVGYTF
TRBJ1-1	TRBV6-1	CASSETDGNTEAFF
TRBJ1-1	TRBV9	CASSDNSAGDTEAFF
TRBJ2-7	TRBV25-1	CASRGLQIF
TRBJ1-2	TRBV4-2	CASSQDFGIYYGYTF
TRBJ1-2	TRBV30	CAWSVGQGVNYGYTF
TRBJ2-2	TRBV5-1	CASSLVPGTEVYTGELFF
TRBJ1-5	TRBV29-1	CSADQSEQGDDQPQHF
TRBJ1-1	TRBV5-1	CASSYTGNEAFF